The next 20 T cell receptor beta chains were all read from a single sample in a study of a mutant IDH1 vaccine in newly diagnosed glioma. Time point here: week 5, during vaccination. All doses held 300 ug of mutant IDH1 20-mer peptide, with topical imiquimod. Generated by immunoSEQ multiplex PCR, the TCRdb table keeps only in-frame clones and is missing some. The data contain 50,000 to 55,000 clones, over 75% of them singletons. These TCRs are of unknown antigen specificity. Specimen: PBMCs, collected from a glioma patient whose treatment included an IDH1 peptide vaccine. The source of these receptors is a middle-aged man with glioma.

The chain carries TRBV9 and TRBJ2-5; D is ambiguous. The CDR3 totals 13 residues. In germline, CDR1 is SGDLS, CDR2 YYNGEE. Between the trimmed V and J ends, which lost 3 bases and 6 bases, there was a span of 12 bases. As DNA, the CDR3 is TGTGCCAGCAGCGCTGAGTACCCGAAGACCCAGTACTTC. It is translated as CASSAEYPKTQYF.

This clone was counted a few times. This chain uses TRBV5-4 with TRBJ1-1, with D possibly being TRBD1 (5 bases). This CDR3 is built from 13 residues. V dropped 0 bases and J dropped 8 bases, with 11 bases sitting between them. Germline V CDR1 and CDR2: SGHNT, YYREEE (reference sequence). The CDR3 spells CASSLGQGAEAFF. In DNA, the CDR3 is TGTGCCAGCAGCTTGGGGCAGGGTGCGGAAGCTTTCTTT.

The CDR3 DNA is TGTGCCAGCAGTTCCGGAGGAGGAGGGAACACTGAAGCTTTCTTT. It translates to CASSSGGGGNTEAFF. The V gene is TRBV25-1, the J gene TRBJ1-1; D is uncertain. The CDR3 has 15 residues. Trimming removed 5 bases from V and 1 base from J, with 14 bases in between. Germline V gene lookup returns CDR1 MGHDK and CDR2 SYGVNS.

The rearrangement joins TRBV27 to TRBJ2-7; maybe TRBD1 (6 bases). The germline V and J ends were trimmed by 2 bases and 0 bases, with 14 bases remaining between them. The CDR3 extends over 16 amino acids. The V gene's germline CDR1 is MNHEY and CDR2 SMNVEV (reference sequence). CDR3 in DNA: TGTGCCAGCAGTTTAAGCTGGCCAGGGGCCTCCTACGAGCAGTACTTC. Protein product: CASSLSWPGASYEQYF.

The J gene is TRBJ2-3, the V gene TRBV7-9, with 9 positions matching TRBD1. The CDR3 consists of 12 residues. V shed 4 bases and J 13 bases; nucleotides not matched to a gene: 6. Germline lookup yields CDR1 SEHNR and CDR2 FQNEAQ (reference sequence). The CDR3 here is CASSWDGTGKYF. The CDR3 region has the DNA TGTGCCAGCAGCTGGGATGGGACAGGGAAGTATTTT.

This chain joins TRBV29-1 and TRBJ2-2, with 12 bases aligning to TRBD2. The CDR3 runs to 17 residues. CDR1 is SQVTM, CDR2 ANQGSEA, per germline. V trimming: 0 bases; J trimming: 2 bases; junction bases outside the gene matches: 4. DNA of the CDR3: TGCAGCGTTGAAGATCCACTAGCGGGGGGAAACACCGGGGAGCTGTTTTTT. It codes for CSVEDPLAGGNTGELFF.

The V and J genes are TRBV9 and TRBJ1-3, with a weak D call TRBD1 (6 bases). V shed 4 bases and J shed 1 base, with 15 bases lying between them. The CDR3 consists of 16 residues. Germline V gene data show CDR1 as SGDLS and CDR2 as YYNGEE. CDR3 DNA: TGTGCCAGCAGCCTAGCCGGGGGGCAATCTGGAAACACCATATATTTT. Amino acid sequence: CASSLAGGQSGNTIYF.

V is TRBV7-2 and J is TRBJ2-2, with 13 bases matching TRBD2. V lost 5 bases and J lost 6; bases outside the gene matches: 6. In germline, CDR1 is SGHTA, CDR2 FQGNSA. The CDR3 runs to 16 residues. The DNA for the CDR3 is TGTGCCAGCAGCCCACTAGCGGGGGGGCTATCCGGGGAGCTGTTTTTT. Protein: CASSPLAGGLSGELFF. The full variable domain, completed using reference TRBV7-2 and TRBJ2-2, is GAGVSQSPSNKVTEKGKDVELRCDPISGHTALYWYRQSLGQGLEFLIYFQGNSAPDKSGLPSDRFSAERTGGSVSTLTIQRTQQEDSAVYLCASSPLAGGLSGELFFGEGSRLTVL.

The chain links TRBV29-1 to TRBJ1-2; D gene ambiguous. The CDR3 totals 12 residues. Germline CDR1 is SQVTM and CDR2 is ANQGSEA. The V end lost 3 bases, the J end lost 4 bases, and 9 bases lay between the germline ends. CDR3 sequence reads: CSVEAGGYGYTF. CDR3 DNA sequence: TGCAGCGTTGAGGCAGGCGGCTATGGCTACACCTTC.

The chain couples TRBV5-1 to TRBJ2-2; tentatively, D is TRBD1 (6 bases). Trimming removed 6 bases at V and 4 bases at J, with 19 bases between. CDR3 length: 16 amino acids. Germline CDR1 reads SGHRS; CDR2 reads YFSETQ. CDR3 bases: TGCGCCAGCACCCGATCCAGGGGCCGGGGCACCGGGGAGCTGTTTTTT. This translates into CASTRSRGRGTGELFF.

This chain joins TRBV5-1 and TRBJ1-1; D gene unclear. The CDR3 runs to 14 residues. Per the germline V gene, CDR1 is SGHRS and CDR2 is YFSETQ. The V end was cut by 2 bases, the J end by 2 bases, with 10 bases between. The CDR3, as DNA: TGCGCCAGCAGCTTACAGCCTTCAAACACTGAAGCTTTCTTT. Its translation is CASSLQPSNTEAFF.

This chain joins TRBV6-5 and TRBJ2-2, with D possibly called TRBD1 or TRBD2 (5 bases each). V gave up 4 bases and J gave up 0 bases, with 9 bases separating them. The CDR3 runs 15 residues. The germline gives CDR1 MNHEY, CDR2 SVGAGI. The DNA for the CDR3 is TGTGCCAGCAGTTCCGGGGCAACGAACACCGGGGAGCTGTTTTTT. Amino acid sequence: CASSSGATNTGELFF.

The chain couples TRBV5-4 to TRBJ2-3; D is possibly TRBD1 (6 bases). This CDR3 has 14 amino acids. V lost 4 bases and J lost 2, with 11 bases in between. Germline V gives CDR1 SGHNT, CDR2 YYREEE (reference sequence). CDR3 sequence (DNA): TGTGCCAGCAGCCGGGACAACCCCACAGATACGCAGTATTTT. It yields the protein CASSRDNPTDTQYF.

DNA of the CDR3: TGTGCCAGCAGCCCAAGAGGGGAGGGGACAGGGACCTACGAGCAGTACTTC. Protein sequence: CASSPRGEGTGTYEQYF. The chain carries TRBV9 and TRBJ2-7, with 9 bases aligning to TRBD1. V trimming: 4 bases; J trimming: 2 bases; junction bases outside the gene matches: 13. CDR1 is SGDLS and CDR2 is YYNGEE in the germline V gene. The CDR3 consists of 17 residues.

The genes are TRBV6-1 and TRBJ2-2; no reliable D call. V shed 5 bases and J shed 4 bases, with 8 bases lying between them. Germline CDR1 is MNHNS and CDR2 is SASEGT. CDR3 length equals 13 residues. CDR3 in amino acids: CASSLGFTGELFF. The DNA for the CDR3 is TGTGCCAGCAGTTTAGGGTTCACCGGGGAGCTGTTTTTT.

The chain joins TRBV7-8 to TRBJ2-7, with 10 bases lining up with TRBD1. The V segment lost 7 bases and the J segment 2 bases; nucleotides outside the gene matches: 5. Per the germline V gene, CDR1 is SGHVS and CDR2 is FQNEAQ. This CDR3 is 14 amino acids long. The CDR3 coding sequence is TGTGCCAGCACCCCGACAGGGGGCCCCTACGAGCAGTACTTC. Translation: CASTPTGGPYEQYF. The variable domain in full, with the rest retrieved from reference TRBV7-8 and TRBJ2-7, is GAGVSQSPRYKVAKRGQDVALRCDPISGHVSLFWYQQALGQGPEFLTYFQNEAQLDKSGLPSDRFFAERPEGSVSTLKIQRTQQEDSAVYLCASTPTGGPYEQYFGPGTRLTVT.

This clone is medium-sized in the sample. The chain employs TRBV7-9 and TRBJ2-1; D is ambiguous. The V gene lost 4 bases and the J gene lost 4 bases, with 5 bases spanning the gap. The CDR3 spans 12 residues. Germline V gene sequence: CDR1 SEHNR, CDR2 FQNEAQ (reference sequence). The CDR3 nucleotides are TGTGCCAGCAGCTCCCGGTACAATGAGCAGTTCTTC. Translation gives CASSSRYNEQFF.

The J gene is TRBJ2-7, the V gene TRBV9, with a tentative D call TRBD1 (5 bases). The CDR3 contains 12 residues. In germline, CDR1 is SGDLS, CDR2 YYNGEE. Deletions cut 7 bases from V and 6 bases from J, with 14 bases between. The CDR3 DNA is TGTGCCAGCCAGGGCCCAGGACGCGAGCAGTACTTC. Translating gives CASQGPGREQYF.

This chain uses TRBV7-8 with TRBJ1-2, with 7 bases fitting TRBD1. This CDR3 has 12 amino acids. The V gene's germline CDR1 is SGHVS and CDR2 FQNEAQ. V shed 5 bases, J shed 7 bases, and the junction held 4 bases outside the gene matches. In nucleotides, the CDR3 is TGTGCCAGCAGCCTACGGGACAGTGGCTACACCTTC. Translating gives CASSLRDSGYTF. Full variable domain (outside the CDR3, taken from reference TRBV7-8 and TRBJ1-2): GAGVSQSPRYKVAKRGQDVALRCDPISGHVSLFWYQQALGQGPEFLTYFQNEAQLDKSGLPSDRFFAERPEGSVSTLKIQRTQQEDSAVYLCASSLRDSGYTFGSGTRLTVV.

The V and J genes are TRBV7-3 and TRBJ2-1; D ambiguous. CDR3 length equals 13 residues. Germline loops: CDR1 SGHTA, CDR2 FQGTGA. With 5 bases removed from V and 4 bases from J, the gap between germline ends came to 9 bases. In DNA form, the CDR3 reads TGTGCCAGCAGCCCTTCAGCGTACAATGAGCAGTTCTTC. This translates into CASSPSAYNEQFF.